What follows is one T cell receptor (beta chain) and its context. Its antigen is as yet unknown. This sample was included in a study of T cell repertoires and HLA-DP antigens. Trimming removed 5 bases at V and 4 bases at J, with 14 bases between. The CDR3 has 14 amino acids. Germline CDR1 MNHEY, CDR2 SVGAGI. The table came from immunoSEQ multiplex PCR; TCRdb's copy has only in-frame clones and leaves some out. The table records 65,000 to 90,000 clones, roughly 77% of them present only once. The chain is built from TRBV6-5 and TRBJ1-2; maybe TRBD1 (5 bases). The sequenced material came from CD4+ T cells from PBMCs. The sequence came from a man aged 60 to 69 in good health and CMV-seronegative. The DNA for the CDR3 is TGTGCCAGCAGTCTCGGGGCGGGGGGCTATGGCTACACCTTC. As protein: CASSLGAGGYGYTF.